The table lists the clone carrying this T cell receptor (beta chain) with a few counts. Its matching antigen is unknown. This record comes from a study of blood T cells in healthy people across ages. Alongside a J-beta primer mix, a sample-barcoded 5' primer served in a second PCR lasting about 6 to 12 cycles. Each cDNA molecule was tagged by a template-switch adaptor with 12 random nucleotides. TCRdb reprocessed the 5' RACE reads via MiXCR and lists one record per CDR3 protein. The profile shows 700,000 to 850,000 distinct CDR3 sequences, 53% of them singletons. V lost 0 bases and J lost 8, with 8 bases in between. Germline lookup yields CDR1 LNHNV and CDR2 YYDKDF (reference sequence). This CDR3 region has 13 residues. Study-wide results and limits: The lack of PBMC sorting stopped any conclusive naive versus antigen-experienced comparison.

The receptor's source is an elderly man in good health. Sequencing was done on a sample of blood. The chain uses TRBV15 and TRBJ2-1, with D unresolved. This chain's CDR3 is CATSRETADEQFF. CDR3 DNA: TGTGCCACCAGCAGAGAGACGGCAGATGAGCAGTTCTTC.